The present TCR beta chain was sequenced within a study of shared clonotypes between healthy human individuals. The CDR3 is 16 amino acids. Trimming cost V 4 bases and J 3 bases; bases outside gene matches: 7. From germline, CDR1 is LGHNT and CDR2 FRNRAP. On sorted subsets, replicate PCRs used 150 to 250 ng DNA, or some 28,000 T cell genomes. TCRdb keeps only in-frame clones here, not all; method: immunoSEQ multiplex PCR. Among some 600,000 clones, about 96% were seen once, and the ten largest hold roughly 0.1%. The naive CD8 fraction comprised CD45RO-negative cells positively selected for CCR7 and excluded terminally differentiated effector memory CD45RA+ cells.

The rearrangement uses TRBV12-5 and TRBJ2-2; 8 nucleotides line up with TRBD2. This clonotype was obtained from a woman aged 25-40 years in good health. Sequencing input: naive CD8+ T cells sorted from blood. The CDR3 coding sequence is TGTGCTAGTGGTTCCAAGCGGGAGTGGTACACCGGGGAGCTGTTTTTT. It yields the protein CASGSKREWYTGELFF.